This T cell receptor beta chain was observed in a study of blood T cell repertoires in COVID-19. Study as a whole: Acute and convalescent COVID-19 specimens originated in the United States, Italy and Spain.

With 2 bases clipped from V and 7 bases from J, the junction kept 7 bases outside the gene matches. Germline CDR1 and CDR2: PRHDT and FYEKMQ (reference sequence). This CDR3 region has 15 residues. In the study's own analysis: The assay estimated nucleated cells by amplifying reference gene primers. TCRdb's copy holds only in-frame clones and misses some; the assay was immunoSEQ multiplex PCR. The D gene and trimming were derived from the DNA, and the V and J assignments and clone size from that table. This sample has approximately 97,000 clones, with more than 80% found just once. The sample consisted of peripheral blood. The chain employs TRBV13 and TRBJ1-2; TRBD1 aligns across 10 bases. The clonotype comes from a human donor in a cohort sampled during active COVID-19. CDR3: CASSLRQGAVRGYTF. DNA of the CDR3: TGTGCCAGCAGCTTACGACAGGGGGCTGTCCGTGGCTACACCTTC.